Presented here are 27 T cell receptor beta chains from one specimen sequenced in a study of blood T cell repertoires in COVID-19. Data came from immunoSEQ multiplex PCR; TCRdb stores just in-frame clones and leaves some out. The table lists over 400,000 clones, roughly nine tenths of them singletons. Sequencing was done on a sample of peripheral blood. All receptors come from a woman in her forties or fifties with COVID-19, enrolled during active disease.

The V and J genes are TRBV7-3 and TRBJ2-6, with D unclear. The CDR3 is 13 residues long. Trimming took 5 bases from V and 3 from J, leaving 5 bases between them. CDR1 is SGHTA, CDR2 FQGTGA, per germline. CDR3 sequence reads: CASSLGGANVLTF. The CDR3 DNA sequence: TGTGCCAGCAGCCTAGGTGGGGCCAACGTCCTGACTTTC. The full variable domain, its missing parts supplied by reference TRBV7-3 and TRBJ2-6, is GAGVSQTPSNKVTEKGKYVELRCDPISGHTALYWYRQSLGQGPEFLIYFQGTGAADDSGLPNDRFFAVRPEGSVSTLKIQRTERGDSAVYLCASSLGGANVLTFGAGSRLTVL.

The rearrangement links TRBV7-9 to TRBJ2-3; 10 bases are a match to TRBD2. The CDR3 contains 15 residues. With 7 bases clipped from V and 1 base from J, the junction kept 5 bases outside the gene matches. Germline V gene data show CDR1 as SEHNR and CDR2 as FQNEAQ (reference sequence). CDR3 nucleotide sequence: TGTGCCAGCACCACGACTAGCGGGCGCACAGATACGCAGTATTTT. Encoded protein: CASTTTSGRTDTQYF.

The chain carries TRBV11-2 and TRBJ1-3; 7 bases are shared with TRBD1. The CDR3 consists of 16 residues. Per the germline V gene, CDR1 is SGHAT and CDR2 is FQNNGV. V was clipped by 4 bases and J by 1 base; unmatched bases: 7. CDR3 nucleotide sequence: TGTGCCAGCAGCTCGTTACAGGGGAAGTCTGGAAACACCATATATTTT. As protein: CASSSLQGKSGNTIYF.

The V call is TRBV6-5, the J call TRBJ2-7; D not certain. With 6 bases removed from V and 3 bases from J, the gap between germline ends came to 9 bases. This CDR3 is built from 12 residues. In germline, CDR1 is MNHEY, CDR2 SVGAGI. For the CDR3, the DNA is TGTGCCAGCAGGGGCACCAGCTACGAGCAGTACTTC. Translated: CASRGTSYEQYF.

The genes are TRBV6-4 and TRBJ2-5; 11 bases fit TRBD1. The CDR3 has 14 amino acids. The germline V gene encodes CDR1 MRHNA and CDR2 SNTAGT. The V segment lost 5 bases and the J segment 5 bases; nucleotides outside the gene matches: 4. CDR3 protein: CASSPGQGAETQYF. The CDR3 coding sequence is TGTGCCAGCAGTCCCGGACAGGGGGCGGAGACCCAGTACTTC.

V gene TRBV5-5 combines with J gene TRBJ1-1; 9 bases line up with TRBD1. The germline V gene has CDR1 SGHKS and CDR2 YYEKEE (reference sequence). This CDR3 is built from 17 residues. Germline trimming cut 4 bases from V and 5 bases from J; bases unmatched to any gene: 15. For the CDR3, the DNA is TGTGCCAGCAGCGAAACACACAGGGGGCGGATGAGGACTGAAGCTTTCTTT. Translation: CASSETHRGRMRTEAFF. The variable domain in full, with the rest retrieved from reference TRBV5-5 and TRBJ1-1, is DAGVTQSPTHLIKTRGQQVTLRCSPISGHKSVSWYQQVLGQGPQFIFQYYEKEERGRGNFPDRFSARQFPNYSSELNVNALLLGDSALYLCASSETHRGRMRTEAFFGQGTRLTVV.

This clone was counted ten times or more. V and J are TRBV4-1 and TRBJ1-1; possibly TRBD1 for D (5 bases). The germline gives CDR1 MGHRA, CDR2 YSYEKL. Trimming removed 5 bases from V and 0 bases from J, with 16 bases in between. The CDR3 length is 16 residues. The CDR3 DNA follows: TGCGCCAGCAGCTACGCCCCCGGGACTGTGAACACTGAAGCTTTCTTT. Encoded protein: CASSYAPGTVNTEAFF.

This clone turned up a few times. The chain recombines TRBV24-1 with TRBJ2-3; D gene uncertain. V lost 6 bases and J lost 1, with 13 bases in between. This CDR3 region has 15 residues. Germline CDR1 KGHDR, CDR2 SFDVKD. The CDR3 is CATSRIYRGTDTQYF. The CDR3 nucleotides are TGTGCCACCAGTCGGATCTACCGGGGCACAGATACGCAGTATTTT.

The gene calls are TRBV11-2 and TRBJ1-1; D gene unclear. The CDR3 contains 12 residues. The V end lost 4 bases, the J end lost 12 bases, and 15 bases lay between the germline ends. In germline, CDR1 is SGHAT, CDR2 FQNNGV. CDR3 amino acids: CASSSPLRITFF. The CDR3 DNA is TGTGCCAGCAGCTCACCCCTCAGGATCACTTTCTTT.

The chain is built from TRBV10-1 and TRBJ2-2; TRBD1 might be the D (5 bases). The ends were cut back, 3 bases at V and 5 bases at J, with 7 bases in the middle. This CDR3 spans 13 amino acids. The germline V gene has CDR1 WNHNN and CDR2 SYGVQD (reference sequence). CDR3 coding DNA: TGCGCCAGCAGTGACAGGGTGACCGGGGAGCTGTTTTTT. Amino acids: CASSDRVTGELFF.

This sequence joins TRBV25-1 and TRBJ1-1, with a tentative D call TRBD1 (6 bases). V shed 3 bases and J shed 1 base, with 9 bases lying between them. The CDR3 totals 14 residues. CDR1 is MGHDK, CDR2 SYGVNS, per germline. CDR3 in amino acids: CASSDPTGNTEAFF. CDR3 bases: TGTGCCAGCAGTGACCCGACAGGGAACACTGAAGCTTTCTTT.

V gene TRBV5-1 combines with J gene TRBJ1-2; D ambiguous. CDR3 length: 12 amino acids. The V gene's germline CDR1 is SGHRS and CDR2 YFSETQ. Trimming removed 3 bases at V and 7 bases at J, with 10 bases between. CDR3 in DNA: TGCGCCAGCAGCTGGCCCCCGGGTGGCTACACCTTC. This gives the protein CASSWPPGGYTF.

The chain carries TRBV18 and TRBJ2-3, with 11 bases identical to TRBD1. V trimming: 1 base; J trimming: 1 base; junction bases outside the gene matches: 1. This CDR3 has 16 amino acids. Germline lookup yields CDR1 KGHSH and CDR2 LQKENI. CDR3 sequence: CASSPRGQGGTDTQYF. The DNA of the CDR3 is TGTGCCAGCTCACCACGGGGACAGGGGGGCACAGATACGCAGTATTTT. The whole variable domain, filled in from reference TRBV18 and TRBJ2-3, reads NAGVMQNPRHLVRRRGQEARLRCSPMKGHSHVYWYRQLPEEGLKFMVYLQKENIIDESGMPKERFSAEFPKEGPSILRIQQVVRGDSAAYFCASSPRGQGGTDTQYFGPGTRLTVL.

This clone was detected once. The chain recombines TRBV13 with TRBJ1-2, with 9 bases lining up with TRBD1. Unmatched junction bases numbered 5, after V lost 4 bases and J lost 8 bases. The CDR3 runs 13 residues. Germline V gene sequence: CDR1 PRHDT, CDR2 FYEKMQ (reference sequence). The CDR3 DNA is TGTGCCAGCAGCTCCACAGGGGGCGGCGGCTACACCTTC. Protein sequence: CASSSTGGGGYTF.

The J gene is TRBJ2-5, the V gene TRBV27; D perhaps matches TRBD2 (6 bases). V was trimmed by 5 bases and J by 5 bases, leaving 18 bases between them. Germline V gives CDR1 MNHEY, CDR2 SMNVEV (reference sequence). The CDR3 sequence is 15 residues long. The CDR3 DNA follows: TGTGCCAGCAGTCTACGCGGGGCCGGGGAGGAGACCCAGTACTTC. Amino acid sequence: CASSLRGAGEETQYF.

This clone has a handful of counts. J is TRBJ2-7 and V is TRBV7-9, with no clear D. The V end was cut by 5 bases, the J end by 2 bases, with 13 bases between. Germline V lookup: CDR1 SEHNR, CDR2 FQNEAQ (reference sequence). This CDR3 is built from 14 residues. Here the CDR3 reads CASSPRSEAYEQYF. CDR3 DNA sequence: TGTGCCAGCAGCCCCCGGTCCGAGGCCTACGAGCAGTACTTC. Combining the CDR3 with reference TRBV7-9 and TRBJ2-7 gives the whole variable domain DTGVSQNPRHKITKRGQNVTFRCDPISEHNRLYWYRQTLGQGPEFLTYFQNEAQLEKSRLLSDRFSAERPKGSFSTLEIQRTEQGDSAMYLCASSPRSEAYEQYFGPGTRLTVT.

J is TRBJ2-1 and V is TRBV4-1, with TRBD2 identical over 7 bases. The CDR3 extends over 18 amino acids. Germline V gene sequence: CDR1 MGHRA, CDR2 YSYEKL. V lost 0 bases, J lost 5 bases, and 13 bases stayed unmatched. CDR3 region: CASSQDRGGDPWDNEQFF. CDR3 bases: TGCGCCAGCAGCCAAGATCGGGGAGGGGACCCTTGGGACAATGAGCAGTTCTTC.

This clone has only one observation. The chain has TRBV6-5 and TRBJ1-1; 7 nucleotides agree with TRBD1. Per germline, CDR1 MNHEY and CDR2 SVGAGI. There are 12 residues in the CDR3. J gave up 6 bases and V 11 bases, and 9 bases lay outside the gene matches. CDR3 in amino acids: CAVATGRAEAFF. The CDR3 region has the DNA TGTGCCGTAGCGACAGGGCGGGCTGAAGCTTTCTTT.

A single count supports this clone. The V gene is TRBV2, the J gene TRBJ1-1; D remains unclear. This CDR3 has 10 amino acids. Germline V gene data show CDR1 as SNHLY and CDR2 as FYNNEI. V dropped 8 bases and J dropped 4 bases, with 5 bases sitting between them. This CDR3 is CASSSTEAFF. The CDR3 DNA is TGTGCCAGCTCGAGCACTGAAGCTTTCTTT.

This sequence joins TRBV9 and TRBJ1-1; 8 nucleotides agree with TRBD1. CDR3 length: 14 residues. V was clipped by 4 bases and J by 5 bases; unmatched bases: 7. Germline V CDR1 and CDR2: SGDLS, YYNGEE. The CDR3 DNA reads TGTGCCAGCAGCCCCCGGACAGGGCGGACTGAAGCTTTCTTT. Residues: CASSPRTGRTEAFF.

The chain combines TRBV5-6 with TRBJ1-5; 8 nucleotides match TRBD1. V was pared by 3 bases and J by 4 bases, with 9 bases of the junction left unmatched. This CDR3 has 16 residues. Per germline, CDR1 SGHDT and CDR2 YYEEEE. The CDR3 loop reads CASSSVGTGGNQPQHF. The CDR3, as DNA: TGTGCCAGCAGCTCGGTCGGTACAGGGGGTAATCAGCCCCAGCATTTT.

The chain recombines TRBV30 with TRBJ2-1; 13 nucleotides align to TRBD2. CDR3 length: 14 amino acids. Germline V lookup: CDR1 GTSNPN, CDR2 SVGIG (reference sequence). J was trimmed by 7 bases and V by 5 bases; bases with no gene match: 5. CDR3 protein: CAWGTSGGANEQFF. In DNA form, the CDR3 reads TGTGCCTGGGGAACTAGCGGGGGGGCTAATGAGCAGTTCTTC.

The V and J genes are TRBV28 and TRBJ1-1; possible D gene TRBD1, 6 bases. Deletions cut 4 bases from V and 5 bases from J, with 11 bases between. In germline, CDR1 is MDHEN, CDR2 SYDVKM. The CDR3 has 13 amino acids. The CDR3 spells CASSYLQGTEAFF. Here the CDR3 DNA reads TGTGCCAGCAGTTATCTACAGGGAACTGAAGCTTTCTTT.

The rearrangement uses TRBV6-1 and TRBJ1-2, with a weak D call TRBD1 (5 bases). This CDR3 spans 14 amino acids. The germline V gene has CDR1 MNHNS and CDR2 SASEGT. V was cut by 3 bases and J by 3 bases, with 11 bases left in between. The CDR3 loop reads CASSEGGVDYGYTF. The CDR3 DNA reads as TGTGCCAGCAGTGAGGGGGGTGTAGACTATGGCTACACCTTC.

Here the CDR3 DNA reads TGTGCCAGCAGCATTCAGCGGACGGGTAATAATTCACCCCTCCACTTT. Translation: CASSIQRTGNNSPLHF. This chain uses TRBV21-1 with TRBJ1-6. TRBV21-1 is labeled a pseudogene. This CDR3 is 16 amino acids long.

The chain combines TRBV5-1 with TRBJ1-4; D is undetermined. The V gene lost 2 bases and the J gene lost 4 bases, with 9 bases spanning the gap. CDR3 size: 14 residues. Germline V lookup: CDR1 SGHRS, CDR2 YFSETQ. DNA for the CDR3: TGCGCCAGCAGCTTCCGACTGAATAATGAAAAACTGTTTTTT. Protein: CASSFRLNNEKLFF. Supplemented by reference TRBV5-1 and TRBJ1-4, the full variable domain reads KAGVTQTPRYLIKTRGQQVTLSCSPISGHRSVSWYQQTPGQGLQFLFEYFSETQRNKGNFPGRFSGRQFSNSRSEMNVSTLELGDSALYLCASSFRLNNEKLFFGSGTQLSVL.

J is TRBJ2-1 and V is TRBV7-9, with TRBD2 matching 12 bases. The CDR3 is 16 amino acids. With 5 bases clipped from V and 7 bases from J, the junction kept 9 bases outside the gene matches. Germline CDR1 SEHNR, CDR2 FQNEAQ (reference sequence). The CDR3 spells CASSHLLAGGANEQFF. The CDR3 nucleotides read TGTGCCAGCAGCCATTTACTAGCGGGGGGTGCAAATGAGCAGTTCTTC. The full variable domain, with the rest looked up from reference TRBV7-9 and TRBJ2-1, is DTGVSQNPRHKITKRGQNVTFRCDPISEHNRLYWYRQTLGQGPEFLTYFQNEAQLEKSRLLSDRFSAERPKGSFSTLEIQRTEQGDSAMYLCASSHLLAGGANEQFFGPGTRLTVL.